This TCR beta chain was recorded in a study of shared clonotypes between healthy human individuals. Study-wide points: Naive subsets generally had larger estimated richness than memory subsets. In contrast to clonotypes shared by all four donors, non-shared clonotypes had lower generation probabilities.

Notes on this clone: Its antigen is as yet unknown.

When replicate PCRs were run on sorted subsets, they used about 220 ng DNA, around 33,000 T cell genomes. The protocol was immunoSEQ multiplex PCR, while the TCRdb copy is restricted to in-frame clones and leaves out a portion. The data show roughly 1.4 million clones, approximately 98.5% seen once. Both subsets, CD45RA+ naive and CD45RA-negative memory, were split from the CD4+ cells. With 0 bases clipped from V and 5 bases from J, the junction kept 9 bases outside the gene matches. This CDR3 region has 16 residues. CDR1 and CDR2 (germline): SGHRS, YFSETQ. Specimen: naive CD4+ T cells sorted from blood. Subset here: CD45RA+ positively selected. This rearrangement joins TRBV5-1 to TRBJ2-5, with 8 bases lining up with TRBD1. The receptor comes from a young man in good health. CDR3 sequence reads: CASSLAARGRGETQYF. Here the CDR3 DNA reads TGCGCCAGCAGCTTGGCCGCCAGGGGGCGTGGGGAGACCCAGTACTTC.